This T cell receptor (beta chain) was sequenced in a study of CD8+ T cells in alopecia areata. Study-level information: Once tofacitinib had been taken for 6 to 18 months, 6 months off drug followed. Study findings and constraints: Greater clonality was observed in lesional scalp samples, especially alopecia totalis/universalis, versus normal scalp.

This CDR3 spans 14 amino acids. The V and J ends lost 2 bases and 4 bases respectively, with 12 bases between them. In germline, CDR1 is SGDLS, CDR2 YYNGEE. RNA, once extracted, was reverse transcribed into cDNA for use as the sequencing template. Sequencing was performed with immunoSEQ multiplex PCR; in TCRdb, only in-frame clones are kept and a portion is missing. There are 190,000 or so clones in the sample; 60% occur only once, and 3% to 4% lies in the top ten. About this clone: What it binds is unknown.

Stated treatment: oral pan-JAK inhibitor, 5-10 mg twice daily. The TCR was taken from a human donor with alopecia areata. This chain uses TRBV9 with TRBJ1-2; D possibly corresponds to TRBD1 (5 bases). The starting material was CD4+ T cells sorted from blood, obtained at week 4, from a patient treated with tofacitinib. For the CDR3, the DNA is TGTGCCAGCAGCGTGAGAAGGGACGGCTATGGCTACACCTTC. Translated: CASSVRRDGYGYTF.